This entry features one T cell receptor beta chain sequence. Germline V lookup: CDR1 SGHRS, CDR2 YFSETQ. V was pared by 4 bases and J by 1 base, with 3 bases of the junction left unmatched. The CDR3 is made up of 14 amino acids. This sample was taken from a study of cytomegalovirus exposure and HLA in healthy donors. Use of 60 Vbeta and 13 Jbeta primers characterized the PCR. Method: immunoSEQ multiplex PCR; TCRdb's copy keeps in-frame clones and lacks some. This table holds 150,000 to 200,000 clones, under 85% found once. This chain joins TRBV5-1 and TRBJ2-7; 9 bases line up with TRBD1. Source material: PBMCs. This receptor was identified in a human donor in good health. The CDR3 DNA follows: TGCGCCAGCAGCCGAGGGACAGGGTCCTACGAGCAGTACTTC. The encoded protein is CASSRGTGSYEQYF.